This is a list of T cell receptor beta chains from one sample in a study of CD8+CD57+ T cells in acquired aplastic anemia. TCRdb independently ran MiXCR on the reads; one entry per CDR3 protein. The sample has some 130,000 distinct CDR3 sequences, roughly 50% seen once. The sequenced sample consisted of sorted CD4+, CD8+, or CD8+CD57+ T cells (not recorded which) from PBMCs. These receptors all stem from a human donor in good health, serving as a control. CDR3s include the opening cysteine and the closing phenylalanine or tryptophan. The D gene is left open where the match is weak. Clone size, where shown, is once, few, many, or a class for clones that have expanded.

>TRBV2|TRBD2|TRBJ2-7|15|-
CASSEEGGGAYEQYF
TGTGCCAGCAGTGAAGAGGGCGGGGGAGCCTACGAGCAGTACTTC
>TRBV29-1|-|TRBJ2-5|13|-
CSYLSEVVKTQYF
TGCAGTTACTTGTCCGAGGTGGTGAAGACCCAGTACTTC
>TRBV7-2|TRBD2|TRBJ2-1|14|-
CASTRGGSYNEQFF
TGTGCCAGCACCCGGGGGGGTAGCTACAATGAGCAGTTCTTC
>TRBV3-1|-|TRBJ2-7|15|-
CASSQGAGQTYEQYF
TGTGCCAGCAGCCAAGGGGCAGGGCAAACTTACGAGCAGTACTTC
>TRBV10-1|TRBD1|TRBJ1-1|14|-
CASSAGTGWTEAFF
TGCGCCAGCAGTGCCGGGACAGGTTGGACTGAAGCTTTCTTT
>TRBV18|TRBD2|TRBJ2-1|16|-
CASSLLTSGGSNEQFF
TGTGCCAGCTCACTCCTGACTAGCGGGGGGAGCAATGAGCAGTTCTTC
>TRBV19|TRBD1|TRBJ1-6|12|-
CASTGQVGSLHF
TGTGCCAGTACCGGACAGGTTGGGAGCCTCCACTTT
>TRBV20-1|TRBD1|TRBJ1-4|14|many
CSASRTGANEKLFF
TGCAGTGCTAGTCGGACAGGGGCTAATGAAAAACTGTTTTTT
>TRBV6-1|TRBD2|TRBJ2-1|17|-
CASSASYSGTYSNEQFF
TGTGCCAGCAGTGCATCCTATAGCGGGACGTACTCCAATGAGCAGTTCTTC
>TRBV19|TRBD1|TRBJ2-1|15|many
CASSLRDRVRNEQFF
TGTGCCAGCTCCCTCCGGGACAGGGTACGAAATGAGCAGTTCTTC
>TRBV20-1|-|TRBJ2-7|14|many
CSARHGTQLREQYF
TGCAGTGCTCGACACGGGACTCAACTACGGGAGCAGTACTTC
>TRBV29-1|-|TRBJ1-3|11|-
CSAGSGNTIYF
TGCAGTGCCGGTTCTGGAAACACCATATATTTT
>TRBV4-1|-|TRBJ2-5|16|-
CASSQVVGDKKETQYF
TGCGCCAGCAGCCAAGTAGTAGGGGATAAAAAAGAGACCCAGTACTTC
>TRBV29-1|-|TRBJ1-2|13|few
CSTKVPEDYGYTF
TGCAGCACCAAAGTTCCGGAAGACTATGGCTACACCTTC
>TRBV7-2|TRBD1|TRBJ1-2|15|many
CASSTGQSALRGYTF
TGTGCCAGCAGCACGGGACAGTCCGCTCTCCGCGGCTACACCTTC
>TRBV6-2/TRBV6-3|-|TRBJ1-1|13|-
CASSYGGRVEAFF
TGTGCCAGCAGTTACGGGGGCAGGGTTGAAGCTTTCTTT
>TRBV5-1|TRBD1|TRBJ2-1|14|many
CASRGTGSSNEQFF
TGCGCCAGCAGGGGGACAGGGAGTAGCAATGAGCAGTTCTTC
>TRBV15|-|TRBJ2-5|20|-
CATSKWEAGLGGRDQETQYF
TGTGCCACCAGCAAGTGGGAAGCGGGGCTCGGGGGCCGTGACCAAGAGACCCAGTACTTC
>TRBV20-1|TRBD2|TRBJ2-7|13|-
CSARGGGSNEQYF
TGCAGTGCTAGAGGCGGGGGGTCCAACGAGCAGTACTTC
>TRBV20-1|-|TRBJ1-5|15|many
CSALRGSQNNQPQHF
TGCAGTGCCCTAAGGGGGAGTCAGAACAATCAGCCCCAGCATTTT
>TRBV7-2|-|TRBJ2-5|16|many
CASSPANVGARETQYF
TGTGCCAGCAGCCCGGCAAACGTGGGGGCACGGGAGACCCAGTACTTC
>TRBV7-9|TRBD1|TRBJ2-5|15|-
CASSRRDSLPGTQYF
TGTGCCAGCAGCCGTAGGGACAGCCTCCCGGGGACCCAGTACTTC
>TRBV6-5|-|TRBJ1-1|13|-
CASTGRGDTEAFF
TGTGCCAGCACGGGGCGCGGAGACACTGAAGCTTTCTTT
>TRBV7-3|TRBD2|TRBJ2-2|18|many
CASSFAGTSGGRAGELFF
TGTGCCAGCAGCTTCGCAGGGACTAGCGGGGGGCGTGCCGGGGAGCTGTTTTTT
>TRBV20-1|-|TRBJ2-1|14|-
CSARDQESYNEQFF
TGCAGTGCTAGAGATCAGGAGTCCTACAATGAGCAGTTCTTC
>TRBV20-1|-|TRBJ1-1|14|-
CSAKGPAHITEAFF
TGCAGTGCTAAAGGACCGGCGCATATCACTGAAGCTTTCTTT
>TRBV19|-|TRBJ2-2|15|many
CASSSLTSVAGELFF
TGTGCCAGTAGTTCACTTACTAGTGTGGCCGGGGAGCTGTTTTTT
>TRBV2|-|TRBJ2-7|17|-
CASAPAEQSLTTYEQYF
TGTGCCAGCGCCCCGGCCGAACAGTCCTTAACCACCTACGAGCAGTACTTC
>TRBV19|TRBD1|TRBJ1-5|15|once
CASSIGQGASQPQHF
TGTGCCAGTAGTATAGGTCAGGGGGCAAGTCAGCCCCAGCATTTT
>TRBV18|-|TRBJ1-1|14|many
CASSPVDTNTEAFF
TGTGCCAGCTCACCGGTCGATACGAACACTGAAGCTTTCTTT
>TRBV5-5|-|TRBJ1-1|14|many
CASSLVTENTEAFF
TGTGCCAGCAGCTTGGTCACGGAGAACACTGAAGCTTTCTTT